Listed below are T cell receptor beta chains from one sample, sequenced in a study of control samples from healthy donors and cancer patients. Generated by immunoSEQ multiplex PCR, the TCRdb table keeps only in-frame clones and is missing some. The data show approximately 130,000 clones, roughly 89% seen once. The specimen was blood. The receptors shown here come from a man in his thirties or forties in good health. Each CDR3 is given with its conserved first and last residue. A D gene is named only where the DNA matches it firmly. Clone size is given for some rows only: seen once, a few or many times, or a class if the clone is expanded.

once,NA,TRBJ1-4,TRBV11-2,CASSLALVRAGREKLFF,TGTGCCAGCAGCTTGGCTTTGGTCAGGGCGGGTAGAGAAAAACTGTTTTTT
NA,NA,TRBJ1-2,TRBV5-1,CASSSLNGDGYTF,TGCGCCAGCAGCTCCTTGAACGGTGATGGCTACACCTTC
NA,NA,TRBJ1-1,TRBV27,CASSEGGRGTEAFF,TGTGCCAGCAGTGAGGGGGGCAGGGGCACTGAAGCTTTCTTT
NA,NA,TRBJ1-4,TRBV11-3,CASSSGRDGEKLFF,TGTGCCAGCAGCTCGGGACGAGATGGGGAAAAACTGTTTTTT
NA,TRBD1,TRBJ1-4,TRBV12-3/TRBV12-4,CASSVNRGEKLFF,TGTGCCAGCAGTGTCAACAGGGGAGAAAAACTGTTTTTT
once,NA,TRBJ2-1,TRBV10-2,CASSDYNEQFF,TGCGCCAGCAGTGACTACAATGAGCAGTTCTTC
NA,NA,TRBJ1-6,TRBV27,CASSHLQGTGDRKPLHF,TGTGCCAGTAGCCACTTGCAGGGGACCGGGGATCGAAAACCCCTCCACTTT
NA,NA,TRBJ2-3,TRBV2,CATETRGPGTDTQYF,TGTGCCACCGAAACGAGAGGACCTGGGACAGATACGCAGTATTTT
NA,TRBD1,TRBJ2-4,TRBV19,CASSIPHPGQGKNIQYF,TGTGCCAGTAGTATCCCACATCCTGGACAGGGCAAAAACATTCAGTACTTC
NA,TRBD1,TRBJ2-5,TRBV18,CASSPTGGQETQYF,TGTGCCAGCTCACCAACAGGGGGCCAAGAGACCCAGTACTTC
NA,NA,TRBJ2-6,TRBV2,CASRGGHGANVLTF,TGTGCCAGCAGAGGAGGGCATGGGGCCAACGTCCTGACTTTC
once,NA,TRBJ2-7,TRBV5-8,CASSLNTGKIWAYEQYF,TGTGCCAGCAGCTTAAATACAGGGAAAATCTGGGCTTACGAGCAGTACTTC
NA,TRBD1,TRBJ2-6,TRBV5-1,CASSSQGAGANVLTF,TGCGCCAGCAGCTCACAGGGGGCTGGGGCCAACGTCCTGACTTTC
NA,NA,TRBJ1-1,TRBV15,CATSSFTANTEAFF,TGTGCCACCAGCAGTTTTACAGCGAACACTGAAGCTTTCTTT
NA,TRBD2,TRBJ2-1,TRBV28,CAIGRSGVSYNEQFF,TGTGCCATCGGGAGGAGCGGCGTTTCCTACAATGAGCAGTTCTTC
NA,NA,TRBJ2-3,TRBV7-8,CASTQRNVATDTQYF,TGTGCCAGCACCCAAAGGAATGTAGCGACAGATACGCAGTATTTT
NA,TRBD2,TRBJ2-5,TRBV6-6,CASSRAGGKETQYF,TGTGCCAGTTCGAGGGCGGGGGGGAAAGAGACCCAGTACTTC
NA,TRBD1,TRBJ1-1,TRBV14,CASSPTGGTEAFF,TGTGCCAGCAGCCCCACAGGGGGCACTGAAGCTTTCTTT
once,NA,TRBJ1-1,TRBV5-6,CASSLVGAWTEAFF,TGTGCCAGCAGCCTCGTGGGCGCGTGGACTGAAGCTTTCTTT
once,NA,TRBJ2-5,TRBV27,CASSLRTAQETQYF,TGTGCCAGCAGCCTCCGGACAGCCCAAGAGACCCAGTACTTC
NA,NA,TRBJ2-5,TRBV9,CASSIGTGETQYF,TGTGCCAGCAGCATCGGGACCGGAGAGACCCAGTACTTC
NA,TRBD1,TRBJ2-2,TRBV29-1,CSVEEGTGNTGELFF,TGCAGCGTTGAAGAAGGGACAGGGAACACCGGGGAGCTGTTTTTT
NA,NA,TRBJ1-2,TRBV18,CASSPPGRYYGYTF,TGTGCCAGCTCACCACCGGGACGCTACTATGGCTACACCTTC
NA,TRBD1,TRBJ2-3,TRBV5-1,CASSHGQGRADTQYF,TGCGCCAGCAGCCACGGACAGGGGCGGGCAGATACGCAGTATTTT
NA,NA,TRBJ1-6,TRBV2,CASSEEGGISSPLHF,TGTGCCAGCAGTGAAGAGGGGGGTATCTCTTCACCCCTCCACTTT
NA,NA,TRBJ1-2,TRBV4-1,CASSQDEAGAGYTF,TGCGCCAGCAGCCAAGATGAGGCAGGGGCTGGCTACACCTTC
NA,TRBD1,TRBJ2-5,TRBV6-1,CASSERGPDKTLGQGALETQYF,TGTGCCAGCAGTGAACGGGGGCCTGACAAAACACTGGGACAGGGGGCTTTAGAGACCCAGTACTTC
NA,NA,TRBJ1-4,TRBV19,CASSINSHEKLFF,TGTGCCAGTAGTATTAACAGCCACGAAAAACTGTTTTTT
once,TRBD1,TRBJ1-6,TRBV4-2,CASSQDLGQGAYNSPLHF,TGTGCTAGCAGCCAAGATTTGGGACAGGGAGCCTATAATTCACCCCTCCACTTT
NA,TRBD1,TRBJ2-2,TRBV12-3/TRBV12-4,CASSPGGTGELFF,TGTGCCAGCAGTCCAGGGGGCACCGGGGAGCTGTTTTTT
few,NA,TRBJ1-2,TRBV29-1,CSVEEFNYGYTF,TGCAGCGTTGAAGAGTTTAACTATGGCTACACCTTC
NA,NA,TRBJ1-2,TRBV12-3/TRBV12-4,CASSLGGAGGYTF,TGTGCCAGCAGTTTAGGGGGAGCTGGTGGCTACACCTTC
NA,TRBD1,TRBJ1-5,TRBV27,CASSSQGPHQPQHF,TGTGCCAGCAGTTCACAGGGGCCCCATCAGCCCCAGCATTTT
NA,NA,TRBJ1-1,TRBV5-1,CASSSSNMNTEAFF,TGCGCCAGCAGCTCGAGCAACATGAACACTGAAGCTTTCTTT
NA,TRBD1,TRBJ1-2,TRBV15,CATSREGTAASGGYTF,TGTGCCACCAGCAGAGAGGGGACAGCCGCCTCAGGAGGCTACACCTTC
NA,NA,TRBJ1-5,TRBV19,CASNPRGGYNQPQHF,TGTGCCAGTAATCCCCGGGGGGGTTACAATCAGCCCCAGCATTTT
NA,NA,TRBJ1-1,TRBV5-5,CASSQSEEAFF,TGTGCCAGCAGCCAATCAGAAGAAGCTTTCTTT
NA,TRBD1,TRBJ2-5,TRBV2,CASRGDSIQETQYF,TGTGCCAGCAGAGGGGACAGCATCCAAGAGACCCAGTACTTC
NA,TRBD1,TRBJ1-1,TRBV5-1,CASSSGTGELEAFF,TGCGCCAGCAGCTCAGGGACAGGGGAACTTGAAGCTTTCTTT
NA,NA,TRBJ2-1,TRBV27,CASSSWPLGGDYNEQFF,TGTGCCAGCAGTTCATGGCCCCTGGGGGGCGATTACAATGAGCAGTTCTTC
few,TRBD1,TRBJ2-4,TRBV6-5,CASSSGTGGNIQYF,TGTGCCAGCAGTTCTGGGACAGGGGGAAACATTCAGTACTTC
NA,TRBD1,TRBJ1-1,TRBV5-4,CASSPRTGEMNTEAFF,TGTGCCAGCAGCCCACGGACAGGGGAAATGAACACTGAAGCTTTCTTT
NA,TRBD2,TRBJ2-5,TRBV11-3,CASSPGTSGDQVLGETQYF,TGTGCCAGCAGCCCTGGGACTAGCGGGGACCAGGTATTGGGAGAGACCCAGTACTTC
NA,NA,TRBJ2-4,TRBV5-8,CASSLMLLEGKNIQYF,TGTGCCAGCAGCTTAATGCTTCTAGAGGGCAAAAACATTCAGTACTTC
NA,NA,TRBJ1-5,TRBV3-1/TRBV3-2,CASSRQSSNQPQHF,TGTGCCAGCAGCAGACAGTCTAGCAATCAGCCCCAGCATTTT
once,NA,TRBJ1-2,TRBV9,CASSPGQHANYGYTF,TGTGCCAGCAGCCCAGGACAGCACGCTAACTATGGCTACACCTTC
NA,TRBD1,TRBJ2-7,TRBV3-1/TRBV3-2,CASWKQGSHEQYF,TGTGCCAGCTGGAAACAGGGGTCTCACGAGCAGTACTTC
NA,NA,TRBJ2-7,TRBV12-3/TRBV12-4,CASSYYSEQYF,TGTGCCAGCAGTTATTACTCCGAGCAGTACTTC
NA,NA,TRBJ1-1,TRBV2,CASLLATEAFF,TGTGCCAGCTTATTGGCCACTGAAGCTTTCTTT
NA,NA,TRBJ1-5,TRBV19,CASSTYGFSLHF,TGTGCCAGTAGTACATACGGATTTTCGCTGCATTTT
NA,NA,TRBJ1-4,TRBV7-2,CASSLALAREKLFF,TGTGCCAGCAGCTTAGCGCTAGCACGAGAAAAACTGTTTTTT
NA,NA,TRBJ2-3,TRBV5-8,CASSLRADTQYF,TGTGCCAGCAGCTTACGCGCAGATACGCAGTATTTT
NA,NA,TRBJ1-2,TRBV5-1,CASSLGVGARGYTF,TGCGCCAGCAGCCTAGGGGTGGGGGCGCGTGGCTACACCTTC
NA,NA,TRBJ1-1,TRBV2,CASSGTGSGTEAFF,TGTGCCAGCAGTGGCACAGGATCGGGCACTGAAGCTTTCTTT
NA,TRBD1,TRBJ1-1,TRBV2,CASRDTGGPEAFF,TGTGCCAGCAGGGATACAGGGGGCCCTGAAGCTTTCTTT